This T cell receptor (beta chain) was found in a study of blood T cells in healthy people across ages. Study-wide findings and caveats: Estimates of diversity drawn from one million T cells were considered underestimates.

With regard to this clonotype: What it binds is unknown.

Total RNA, at least 6 micrograms per sample, came from PBMCs. Germline V gene data show CDR1 as MNHNS and CDR2 as SASEGT. The V and J ends lost 6 bases and 5 bases, in that order; junction bases with no gene match: 7. The CDR3 loop spans 16 amino acids. Together with a sample-barcoded 5' primer, a J-beta primer mix was included in a second PCR lasting 7 to 11 cycles. TCRdb itself ran the 5' RACE reads through MiXCR, one entry per CDR3 protein. The sample shows 780,000 or so distinct CDR3 sequences, 20% to 25% of them seen only once. The data also belong to a second study, concerning T cells of mothers and their children.

The receptor comes from a boy aged 5 to 17 in good health. Sequenced material: blood. The chain uses TRBV6-1 and TRBJ2-5; the match to TRBD2 covers 15 bases. CDR3 loop: CASRGLAGGPGETQYF. The CDR3 DNA is TGTGCCAGCAGAGGACTAGCGGGGGGGCCGGGGGAGACCCAGTACTTC.